This entry features one TCR beta chain sequence. Produced via immunoSEQ multiplex PCR; TCRdb's table is partial and in-frame only. The profile shows about 200,000 clones, about 86% of them singletons. The sample belongs to a study of cytomegalovirus exposure and HLA in healthy donors. The CDR3 is made up of 15 amino acids. Germline assignment: CDR1 SEHNR and CDR2 FQNEAQ (reference sequence). Trimming took 5 bases from V and 0 from J, leaving 14 bases between them. The gene calls are TRBV7-9 and TRBJ2-7; TRBD1 is a possible D gene (6 bases). The sequencing sample was made of PBMCs. The receptor was derived from a woman aged 18-29 years in good health and CMV-seronegative. CDR3 residues: CASSPRGTTSYEQYF. CDR3 sequence (DNA): TGTGCCAGCAGCCCTAGGGGGACAACCTCCTACGAGCAGTACTTC. Supplemented by reference TRBV7-9 and TRBJ2-7, the full variable domain reads DTGVSQNPRHKITKRGQNVTFRCDPISEHNRLYWYRQTLGQGPEFLTYFQNEAQLEKSRLLSDRFSAERPKGSFSTLEIQRTEQGDSAMYLCASSPRGTTSYEQYFGPGTRLTVT.